These T cell receptor beta chains were read from a single sample in a study of cytomegalovirus exposure and HLA in healthy donors. Sequencing was performed with immunoSEQ multiplex PCR; in TCRdb, only in-frame clones are kept and a portion is missing. The sample holds about 140,000 clones, roughly 73% seen once. Specimen: PBMCs. The receptors were sampled from a middle-aged man in good health and CMV-seronegative. CDR3s include the opening cysteine and the closing phenylalanine or tryptophan. D genes are given only for firm matches. Not all rows give a size; the values are once, few, many and, for expanded clones, a class.

j_call v_call clone_size d_call cdr3_aa cdr3_nt
TRBJ2-1 TRBV6-5 . . CASSYGSLTSEQFF TGTGCCAGCAGTTACGGGAGCCTGACGAGTGAGCAGTTCTTC
TRBJ1-5 TRBV5-1 few . CASSPPRATNHYSNQPQHF TGCGCCAGCAGCCCGCCGAGGGCCACAAACCATTATAGCAATCAGCCCCAGCATTTT
TRBJ2-3 TRBV28 . TRBD2 CASTGAGVHTDTQYF TGTGCCAGCACGGGAGCGGGGGTCCACACAGATACGCAGTATTTT
TRBJ2-1 TRBV21-1 . . CASSKNRALTYNEQFF TGTGCCAGCAGCAAAAATAGAGCATTGACCTACAATGAGCAGTTCTTC
TRBJ1-1 TRBV4-2 . TRBD1 CASSQVRGQGLNTEAFF TGTGCCAGCAGCCAAGTCAGGGGGCAAGGGTTGAACACTGAAGCTTTCTTT
TRBJ2-2 TRBV19 . TRBD2 CASSKGLAGEKAGELFF TGTGCCAGTAGTAAGGGACTAGCGGGGGAAAAGGCCGGGGAGCTGTTTTTT
TRBJ2-7 TRBV29-1 once . CSVEAMGNRVSYEQYF TGCAGCGTTGAGGCAATGGGTAACAGGGTTTCCTACGAGCAGTACTTC
TRBJ2-7 TRBV7-6 . . CASSIPPSYEQYF TGTGCCAGCAGCATCCCTCCCTCCTACGAGCAGTACTTC
TRBJ1-1 TRBV29-1 once TRBD1 CSVYRTGGDTEAFF TGCAGCGTTTATCGGACAGGCGGGGACACTGAAGCTTTCTTT
TRBJ2-7 TRBV7-9 few . CASSSGGGASSYEQYF TGTGCCAGCAGCTCGGGCGGCGGGGCGAGCTCCTACGAGCAGTACTTC
TRBJ1-5 TRBV7-9 few TRBD1 CASSSEPGVGQASNQPQHF TGTGCCAGCAGCTCTGAACCGGGGGTTGGACAGGCGAGCAATCAGCCCCAGCATTTT
TRBJ1-5 TRBV7-9 . . CASSLDGSERSQHF TGTGCCAGCAGCCTCGACGGGTCGGAGAGGTCCCAGCATTTT
TRBJ2-7 TRBV19 . TRBD2 CASTRTSGGYEQYF TGTGCCAGTACCCGGACTAGCGGGGGTTACGAGCAGTACTTC
TRBJ2-7 TRBV5-4 . TRBD2 CASSLRSGGGEQYF TGTGCCAGCAGCTTGAGGAGCGGGGGGGGCGAGCAGTACTTC
TRBJ1-1 TRBV28 . . CASSEGGRTEAFF TGTGCCAGCTCCGAGGGGGGGCGGACTGAAGCTTTCTTT
TRBJ2-2 TRBV4-1 . . CASSQVYGGIETGELFF TGCGCCAGCAGCCAAGTTTACGGGGGTATTGAAACCGGGGAGCTGTTTTTT
TRBJ1-5 TRBV6-1 . . CASRYENQPQHF TGTGCCAGCAGGTATGAGAATCAGCCCCAGCATTTT
TRBJ2-2 TRBV2 few . CASRGAFLNTGELFF TGTGCCAGCAGAGGAGCTTTTTTGAACACCGGGGAGCTGTTTTTT
TRBJ2-3 TRBV6-5 few . CASTPGGASTDTQYF TGTGCCAGCACTCCCGGAGGGGCGAGCACAGATACGCAGTATTTT
TRBJ2-7 TRBV30 few TRBD1 CAWSGGSVSEQYF TGTGCCTGGTCAGGGGGCTCGGTAAGCGAGCAGTACTTC
TRBJ2-3 TRBV4-1 . TRBD1 CASSQDDWTGGQSTDTQYF TGCGCCAGCAGCCAAGACGATTGGACAGGAGGACAGTCCACAGATACGCAGTATTTT
TRBJ1-5 TRBV4-1 . . CASSPGQGQPQHF TGCGCCAGCAGCCCGGGACAAGGCCAGCCCCAGCATTTT
TRBJ2-1 TRBV5-4 . TRBD2 CASSLTSGGYNEQFF TGTGCCAGCAGCCTGACTAGCGGGGGCTACAATGAGCAGTTCTTC
TRBJ2-3 TRBV9 . TRBD2 CASSVDGGGEDTQYF TGTGCCAGCAGCGTAGATGGCGGGGGGGAGGATACGCAGTATTTT
TRBJ2-7 TRBV7-2 few TRBD1 CASTYGTGYYEQYF TGTGCCAGCACTTATGGGACAGGGTACTACGAGCAGTACTTC
TRBJ2-7 TRBV19 . TRBD2 CATQRGGAYEQYF TGTGCCACCCAGCGGGGAGGGGCCTACGAGCAGTACTTC
TRBJ1-4 TRBV11-2 . . CASSSWRGGELGEKLFF TGTGCCAGCAGCTCGTGGAGGGGAGGGGAGTTGGGGGAAAAACTGTTTTTT
TRBJ1-2 TRBV5-6 . . CASSLSSPGGYTF TGTGCCAGCAGCTTGAGCTCACCGGGTGGCTACACCTTC
TRBJ2-7 TRBV23-1 . . CASPPPGEREQYF TGCGCCAGCCCCCCCCCAGGGGAGAGGGAGCAGTACTTC
TRBJ2-1 TRBV4-2 few TRBD2 CASSQDGLASYNEQFF TGTGCCAGCAGCCAAGATGGACTAGCGAGCTACAATGAGCAGTTCTTC
TRBJ1-5 TRBV5-1 . TRBD1 CASSLGTGTQPQHF TGCGCCAGCAGCTTGGGGACAGGGACCCAGCCCCAGCATTTT
TRBJ2-2 TRBV5-1 . TRBD2 CASSLTGGYTGELFF TGCGCCAGCAGCTTGACGGGGGGGTACACCGGGGAGCTGTTTTTT
TRBJ1-2 TRBV11-2 . . CASTVDSPTYGYTF TGTGCCAGCACCGTGGACAGCCCCACCTATGGCTACACCTTC
TRBJ1-1 TRBV30 . TRBD1 CAGSTGSRTEAFF TGTGCCGGTTCGACAGGGTCTCGGACTGAAGCTTTCTTT
TRBJ1-2 TRBV5-5 . . CASSLDPRGWNYGYTF TGTGCCAGCAGCTTGGATCCCAGGGGTTGGAACTATGGCTACACCTTC
TRBJ2-3 TRBV19 . TRBD1 CASTGTGFDTQYF TGTGCCAGTACGGGGACAGGGTTCGATACGCAGTATTTT
TRBJ1-5 TRBV2 few TRBD1 CASSGQGMYQPQHF TGTGCCAGCAGCGGACAGGGGATGTATCAGCCCCAGCATTTT
TRBJ2-5 TRBV29-1 few TRBD1 CSVVGYRGLETQYF TGCAGCGTTGTAGGTTACAGGGGGCTTGAGACCCAGTACTTC
TRBJ1-2 TRBV5-1 . . CASSENSNAERGYTF TGCGCCAGCAGCGAGAACAGCAATGCAGAACGTGGCTACACCTTC
TRBJ2-3 TRBV15 . . CATSRVDFTDTQYF TGTGCCACCAGCAGAGTAGACTTCACAGATACGCAGTATTTT
TRBJ2-1 TRBV7-3 . . CASSFLLGSSGYNEQFF TGTGCCAGCAGCTTCCTTCTCGGTTCGTCCGGCTACAATGAGCAGTTCTTC
TRBJ1-3 TRBV7-6 . TRBD1 CASSSGTGTGNTIYF TGTGCCAGCAGCTCCGGGACAGGGACTGGAAACACCATATATTTT
TRBJ1-6 TRBV5-6 . . CASSLSGDFNSPLHF TGTGCCAGCAGCTTATCCGGGGACTTTAATTCACCCCTCCACTTT
TRBJ2-1 TRBV28 . . CASSPSDYFYNEQFF TGTGCCAGCAGTCCAAGCGACTATTTCTACAATGAGCAGTTCTTC
TRBJ2-3 TRBV7-3 . . CASSPQSYTTDTQYF TGTGCCAGCAGCCCCCAGTCTTATACCACAGATACGCAGTATTTT
TRBJ2-3 TRBV6-6 . TRBD2 CASSLLGAGGADTQYF TGTGCCAGCAGCCTCCTGGGAGCGGGGGGGGCAGATACGCAGTATTTT
TRBJ1-1 TRBV6-5 . TRBD1 CASSYTRQGMNTEAFF TGTGCCAGCAGTTACACCAGACAGGGAATGAACACTGAAGCTTTCTTT
TRBJ2-1 TRBV5-6 . TRBD2 CASSSIAGSSYNEQFF TGTGCCAGCAGCTCAATAGCGGGGAGCTCCTACAATGAGCAGTTCTTC
TRBJ1-1 TRBV2 once . CASSEPLTGNTEAFF TGTGCCAGCAGTGAACCACTGACAGGGAACACTGAAGCTTTCTTT
TRBJ2-7 TRBV9 few . CASSVPLPPGTIGYEQYF TGTGCCAGCAGCGTACCTCTACCACCCGGGACAATCGGCTACGAGCAGTACTTC
TRBJ1-2 TRBV18 . . CASSPPTVYGYTF TGTGCCAGCTCACCACCCACAGTCTATGGCTACACCTTC